This T cell receptor (beta chain) came from a study of blood T cell repertoires in COVID-19. Study details: PBMCs, B-cell-depleted T cells, or T cells provided the cDNA or gDNA that made up the material.

V trimming: 6 bases; J trimming: 5 bases; junction bases outside the gene matches: 2. The CDR3 runs to 13 residues. CDR1 is MDHEN and CDR2 is SYDVKM in the germline V gene. Libraries were prepared by immunoSEQ multiplex PCR; TCRdb keeps only in-frame clonotypes and omits some of them. The sample has roughly 140,000 clones; approximately 84% are singletons. V is TRBV28 and J is TRBJ2-1; 9 bases agree with TRBD2. This clonotype was obtained from a woman in her sixties with acute or convalescent COVID-19. Sequenced: peripheral blood. In DNA, the CDR3 is TGTGCCAGCAGCCGACTAGCGGACAATGAGCAGTTCTTC. This encodes CASSRLADNEQFF.